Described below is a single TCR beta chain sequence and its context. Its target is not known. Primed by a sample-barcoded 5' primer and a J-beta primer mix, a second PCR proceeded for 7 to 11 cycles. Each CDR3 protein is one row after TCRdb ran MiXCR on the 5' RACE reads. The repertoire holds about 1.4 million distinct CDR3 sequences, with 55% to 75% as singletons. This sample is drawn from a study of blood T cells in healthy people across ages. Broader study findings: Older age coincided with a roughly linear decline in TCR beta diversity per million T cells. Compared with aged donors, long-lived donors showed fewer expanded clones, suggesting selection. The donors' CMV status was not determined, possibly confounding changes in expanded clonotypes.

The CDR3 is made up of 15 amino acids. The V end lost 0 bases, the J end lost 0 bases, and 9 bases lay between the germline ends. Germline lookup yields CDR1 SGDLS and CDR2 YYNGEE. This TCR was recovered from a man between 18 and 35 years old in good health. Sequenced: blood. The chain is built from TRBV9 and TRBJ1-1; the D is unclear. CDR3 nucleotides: TGTGCCAGCAGCGTAGAGAAGATAGTGAACACTGAAGCTTTCTTT. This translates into CASSVEKIVNTEAFF. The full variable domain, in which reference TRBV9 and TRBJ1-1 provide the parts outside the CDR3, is DSGVTQTPKHLITATGQRVTLRCSPRSGDLSVYWYQQSLDQGLQFLIQYYNGEERAKGNILERFSAQQFPDLHSELNLSSLELGDSALYFCASSVEKIVNTEAFFGQGTRLTVV.